The rows below give T cell receptor beta chains drawn from one sample of a study of blood T cell repertoires in COVID-19. Clones were sequenced by immunoSEQ multiplex PCR, and TCRdb holds only the in-frame ones, with some missing. The sample holds 200,000 to 300,000 clones, around 83% seen once. The sequencing input was peripheral blood. The receptors were sampled from a woman in her fifties or sixties with active or convalescent COVID-19. Each CDR3 is given with its conserved first and last residue. D genes are given only for firm matches. Clone sizes are given selectively: once, few, many, or a class where the clone is expanded.

-,TRBV19,TRBD1,TRBJ2-5,TGTGCCAGTAGCCCTGGAGGGACAGGGGGCAGGGAGACCCAGTACTTC,CASSPGGTGGRETQYF
few,TRBV12-3/TRBV12-4,-,TRBJ2-1,TGTGCCAGCAGTCTAGGACAGTACAATGAGCAGTTCTTC,CASSLGQYNEQFF
once,TRBV5-1,TRBD2,TRBJ2-7,TGCGCCAGCAGCTACGGGACTAGCGGCTACGAGCAGTACTTC,CASSYGTSGYEQYF
-,TRBV7-9,-,TRBJ1-3,TGTGCCAGCAGCTTCACAGCATTCTGGGGAAACACCATATATTTT,CASSFTAFWGNTIYF
-,TRBV30,-,TRBJ1-1,TGTGCCTGGAGTGCAAGAGTCGGTGAAGCTTTCTTT,CAWSARVGEAFF
-,TRBV27,-,TRBJ1-1,TGTGCCAGCAGCCGAGGACAGCACAACACTGAAGCTTTCTTT,CASSRGQHNTEAFF
-,TRBV5-1,TRBD2,TRBJ2-3,TGCGCCAGCAGCTTCTCCAGCGGGGGCGGCGGGGATACGCAGTATTTT,CASSFSSGGGGDTQYF
-,TRBV6-5,-,TRBJ1-5,TGTGCCAGCAGTTATGACACCAATCAGCCCCAGCATTTT,CASSYDTNQPQHF
-,TRBV14,-,TRBJ2-1,TGTGCCAGCAGCCCTCCCGGGGGGCTAACCTACAATGAGCAGTTCTTC,CASSPPGGLTYNEQFF
-,TRBV27,-,TRBJ2-3,TGTGCCAGCAGTTTATCCCCGAGGGCAGATACGCAGTATTTT,CASSLSPRADTQYF
-,TRBV5-1,-,TRBJ2-2,TGCGCCAGCAGCTTGGTAAACACCGGGGAGCTGTTTTTT,CASSLVNTGELFF
few,TRBV6-9,TRBD2,TRBJ2-1,TGTGCCAGCAGTTATTCGGTCCCTAGCGGCACCTACAATGAGCAGTTCTTC,CASSYSVPSGTYNEQFF
once,TRBV27,-,TRBJ2-7,TGTGCCAGCAGTTTTGCCCGGACAGCATCCTACGAGCAGTACTTC,CASSFARTASYEQYF
-,TRBV30,-,TRBJ2-1,TGTGCCTGGACAGTACGGGGGGCCGGTTCCAATGAGCAGTTCTTC,CAWTVRGAGSNEQFF
-,TRBV5-5,-,TRBJ1-3,TGTGCCAGCAGCTTGAGTGCAGCTGGAAACACCATATATTTT,CASSLSAAGNTIYF
-,TRBV11-3,TRBD2,TRBJ2-7,TGTGCCAGCAGCTTAGGGACGGGGGGCGAGCAGTACTTC,CASSLGTGGEQYF
-,TRBV29-1,TRBD1,TRBJ2-7,TGCAGCGTTGCGGACAGGGGTGTATCCGAGCAGTACTTC,CSVADRGVSEQYF
once,TRBV5-6,-,TRBJ1-6,TGTGCCAGCAACCCAGGATTCCATTCACCCCTCCACTTT,CASNPGFHSPLHF
-,TRBV30,TRBD1,TRBJ1-2,TGTGCCTGGAGTACAAACCTCAGGGGGTATGGCTACACCTTC,CAWSTNLRGYGYTF
-,TRBV30,-,TRBJ1-3,TGTGCCTGGAGGGACGGCAGGGCTGGAAACACCATATATTTT,CAWRDGRAGNTIYF
-,TRBV6-5,-,TRBJ2-4,TGTGCCAGCAGTTACAGCAACGTCAAAAACATTCAGTACTTC,CASSYSNVKNIQYF
-,TRBV4-1,TRBD1,TRBJ1-2,TGCGCCAGCAGCCAAGAAGGACAGGGATATGGCTACACCTTC,CASSQEGQGYGYTF
-,TRBV4-1,-,TRBJ1-1,TGCGCCAGCAGCCAAGACTTGGGCTCGGAAGCTTTCTTT,CASSQDLGSEAFF
-,TRBV5-4,-,TRBJ1-2,TGTGCCAGCAGCCCCGAAACCGGTGGCTACACCTTC,CASSPETGGYTF
-,TRBV5-6,-,TRBJ2-5,TGTGCCAGCAGCCGCCGGAGGGAGCTGGCCCGCGTGACCCAGTACTTC,CASSRRRELARVTQYF
-,TRBV28,-,TRBJ2-3,TGTGCCAGCAGGGGAGAGACGGGTAGCACAGATACGCAGTATTTT,CASRGETGSTDTQYF
-,TRBV5-4,-,TRBJ1-2,TGTGCCAGCAGCTTTGATAGGGAGATGAGCTACACCTTC,CASSFDREMSYTF
-,TRBV29-1,-,TRBJ2-7,TGCAGCGTTGATTACAGAAAGGAAAGCTCCTACGAGCAGTACTTC,CSVDYRKESSYEQYF
once,TRBV9,-,TRBJ2-2,TGTGCCAGCAGCGCCTTTGAGGGTGGCACCGGGGAGCTGTTTTTT,CASSAFEGGTGELFF
-,TRBV11-2,-,TRBJ1-1,TGTGCCAGCAGCTTAGGCGGGGGGAACACTGAAGCTTTCTTT,CASSLGGGNTEAFF
-,TRBV7-7,TRBD2,TRBJ2-1,TGTGCTAGCAGCCTTAGCGGGGTTGGAGGTTACAATGAGCAGTTCTTC,CASSLSGVGGYNEQFF
-,TRBV7-8,-,TRBJ1-6,TGTGCCAGCAGCTTAAGGAGGGTAGTGGATTCACCCCTCCACTTT,CASSLRRVVDSPLHF
-,TRBV30,TRBD2,TRBJ2-7,TGTGCCGGGGGGACTAGCGGGGCTCAGAGCTCCTACGAGCAGTACTTC,CAGGTSGAQSSYEQYF
-,TRBV9,-,TRBJ1-2,TGTGCCAGCAGCGTAGATACTAACTATGGCTACACCTTC,CASSVDTNYGYTF
-,TRBV19,-,TRBJ1-5,TGTGCCAGTAGTTCCCAGGGGTGGCAGCCCCAGCATTTT,CASSSQGWQPQHF
few,TRBV5-8,-,TRBJ2-1,TGTGCCAGCAGATTCAGCGGAGGGACTTCGGACAATGAGCAGTTCTTC,CASRFSGGTSDNEQFF
-,TRBV10-3,-,TRBJ2-7,TGTGCCATCAGCGTCTCCTACGAGCAGTACTTC,CAISVSYEQYF
-,TRBV6-6,TRBD1,TRBJ1-6,TGTGCCAGCAGTCCGGGACAGGCCAATTCACCCCTCCACTTT,CASSPGQANSPLHF
-,TRBV27,-,TRBJ1-1,TGTGCCAGCAGCATTAGGGGGGGAGGGAACACTGAAGCTTTCTTT,CASSIRGGGNTEAFF
-,TRBV29-1,TRBD1,TRBJ2-7,TGCAGCGGATCCGGGACAGGGGGCGGGGAGCAGTACTTC,CSGSGTGGGEQYF
few,TRBV6-2/TRBV6-3,TRBD1,TRBJ1-5,TGTGCCAGCAGTTCTACAGGGGATCGCTATCAGCCCCAGCATTTT,CASSSTGDRYQPQHF